This T cell receptor beta chain was recovered during a study of control samples from healthy donors and cancer patients. The CDR3 sequence is 14 residues long. Trimming at V came to 8 bases and at J to 3 bases, leaving 6 bases not matched to a gene. Germline CDR1 reads SGHDN; CDR2 reads FVKESK. This table comes from immunoSEQ multiplex PCR, and its TCRdb copy is limited to in-frame clones, with some not included. The sample lists about 120,000 clones; 80% to 90% were seen once. The sequence came from a man aged 25 to 45 in good health. The rearrangement uses TRBV14 and TRBJ2-1; TRBD2 matches at 8 bases. Sequences were obtained from blood. This chain's CDR3 is CASSRGGGYNEQFF. CDR3 coding DNA: TGTGCCAGCTCACGGGGGGGAGGCTACAATGAGCAGTTCTTC. Full variable domain (remainder filled in from reference TRBV14 and TRBJ2-1): EAGVTQFPSHSVIEKGQTVTLRCDPISGHDNLYWYRRVMGKEIKFLLHFVKESKQDESGMPNNRFLAERTGGTYSTLKVQPAELEDSGVYFCASSRGGGYNEQFFGPGTRLTVL.